The source of this T cell receptor (beta chain) is a study of blood T cell repertoires in COVID-19. Original processing methods: It was from reference gene primer amplification that nucleated cell counts were estimated. Using immunoSEQ multiplex PCR, the repertoire was profiled, and TCRdb retains in-frame clones only, with some absent. The V and J calls and clone size are taken from that table; D and trimming were inferred from the DNA. The data hold hundreds of thousands of clones, with roughly four fifths observed a single time. Those enrolled, adults aged 18 to 89 years, came from 20 to 25 US areas. Exposed participants came across a COVID-19 case within 2 weeks before study entry. Germline CDR1 MNHEY, CDR2 SVGAGI. The V end was cut by 0 bases, the J end by 2 bases, with 11 bases between. The CDR3 contains 15 residues.

Sequencing input: PBMCs or T cells enriched from blood (not recorded which). The genes are TRBV6-5 and TRBJ2-7; D is perhaps TRBD2 (5 bases). The clonotype comes from a man in his forties or fifties who had been exposed to COVID-19. This CDR3 reads CASSYSATGTYEQYF. The CDR3 nucleotides are TGTGCCAGCAGTTACTCGGCAACCGGGACCTACGAGCAGTACTTC.